This T cell receptor (beta chain) was sequenced for a study of cytomegalovirus exposure and HLA in healthy donors. Overall study: When 350 to 500 donors were genotyped, over 80% of them were found to fall in the Caucasian-associated ancestry cluster. Study outcomes and limitations: Earlier findings revealed that most TCR beta V segments proved productive either about 87% or about 30% of the time. Per a later analysis, HLA-associated TCR beta chains showed more clonal expansion than other, equally common TCR beta chains.

CDR1 and CDR2 from the germline V gene are SGHNT and YYREEE (reference sequence). The CDR3 has 14 amino acids. The V and J ends lost 2 bases and 9 bases respectively, with 12 bases between them. Samples came from healthy bone marrow donors. 60 Vbeta and 13 Jbeta primers were used in PCR. Generated by immunoSEQ multiplex PCR, the TCRdb table keeps only in-frame clones and is missing some. This sample has 190,000 or so clones, with around three quarters found just once. In this sample, this clone turned up a few times. The antigen is not known. This chain joins TRBV5-4 and TRBJ1-6, with D perhaps matching TRBD1 (6 bases). What was sequenced was PBMCs. The clonotype comes from a boy aged 10-17 years in good health and CMV-seronegative. The CDR3 protein is CASSLMGAGSPLHF. Written as DNA, the CDR3 is TGTGCCAGCAGCTTAATGGGGGCCGGTTCACCCCTCCACTTT.